This T cell receptor beta chain was profiled in a study of blood T cell repertoires in COVID-19. The V segment lost 2 bases and the J segment 6 bases; nucleotides outside the gene matches: 5. Germline assignment: CDR1 MGHDK and CDR2 SYGVNS. The CDR3 length is 15 residues. TCRdb's table, derived via immunoSEQ multiplex PCR, lists solely in-frame clones and lacks some. The table lists about 230,000 clones, 65% to 90% of them singletons. Seattle's enrolled individuals joined amid active infection and were then monitored longitudinally. Sample: peripheral blood. The chain employs TRBV25-1 and TRBJ2-1, with 9 bases identical to TRBD2. The sequence came from a man aged 50-59 years with COVID-19, enrolled during active disease. The CDR3 nucleotides read TGTGCCAGCAGTGAAAGTACTAGCGGGTTCAATGAGCAGTTCTTC. This encodes CASSESTSGFNEQFF.